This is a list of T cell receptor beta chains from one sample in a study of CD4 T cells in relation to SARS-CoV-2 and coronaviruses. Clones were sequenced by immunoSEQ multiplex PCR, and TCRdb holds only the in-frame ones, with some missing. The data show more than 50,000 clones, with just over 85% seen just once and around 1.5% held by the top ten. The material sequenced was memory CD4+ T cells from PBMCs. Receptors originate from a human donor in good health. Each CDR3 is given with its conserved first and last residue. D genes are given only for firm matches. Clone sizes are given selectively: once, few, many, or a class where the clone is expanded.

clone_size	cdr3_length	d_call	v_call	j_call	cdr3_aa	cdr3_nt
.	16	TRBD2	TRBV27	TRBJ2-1	CASSFLAGRASNEQFF	TGTGCCAGCAGTTTCCTTGCCGGGAGGGCCTCCAATGAGCAGTTCTTC
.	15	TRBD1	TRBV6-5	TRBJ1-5	CASSYSTGSDQPQHF	TGTGCCAGCAGTTACTCGACAGGGTCGGATCAGCCCCAGCATTTT
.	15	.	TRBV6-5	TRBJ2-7	CASSYSRVSIYEQYF	TGTGCCAGCAGTTACTCGAGGGTTTCTATTTACGAGCAGTACTTC
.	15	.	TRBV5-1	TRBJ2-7	CASSLEGTPYYEQYF	TGCGCCAGCAGCTTGGAGGGGACACCATACTACGAGCAGTACTTC
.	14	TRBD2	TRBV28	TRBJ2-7	CASRSQGGGYEQYF	TGTGCCAGCAGGAGTCAAGGCGGGGGTTACGAGCAGTACTTC
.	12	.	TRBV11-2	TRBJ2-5	CASSLVSRAQYF	TGTGCCAGCAGCTTAGTATCTCGGGCCCAGTACTTC
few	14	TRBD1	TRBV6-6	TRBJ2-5	CASGGGQGVETQYF	TGTGCCAGCGGCGGAGGACAGGGTGTCGAGACCCAGTACTTC
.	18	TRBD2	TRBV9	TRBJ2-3	CASSSGASGSLSTDTQYF	TGTGCCAGCAGCTCGGGCGCTAGCGGGAGTCTTAGCACAGATACGCAGTATTTT
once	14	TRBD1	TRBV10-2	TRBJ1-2	CASSATGGGSGYTF	TGCGCCAGCAGTGCCACAGGGGGTGGTTCTGGCTACACCTTC
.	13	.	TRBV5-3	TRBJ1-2	CARSPEDNYGYTF	TGTGCCAGAAGCCCCGAGGATAACTATGGCTACACCTTC
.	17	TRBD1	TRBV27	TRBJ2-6	CASSPRDRVSGANVLTF	TGTGCCAGCAGTCCCCGGGACAGGGTCTCTGGGGCCAACGTCCTGACTTTC
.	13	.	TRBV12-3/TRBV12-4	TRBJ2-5	CASSFGVGETQYF	TGTGCCAGCAGTTTTGGGGTAGGAGAGACCCAGTACTTC
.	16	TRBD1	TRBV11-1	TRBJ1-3	CASSLGADRGRNTIYF	TGTGCCAGCAGCTTAGGGGCGGACAGGGGAAGAAACACCATATATTTT
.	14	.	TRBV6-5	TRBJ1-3	CASSYSISGNTIYF	TGTGCCAGCAGTTACTCGATCTCAGGAAACACCATATATTTT
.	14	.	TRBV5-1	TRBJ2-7	CASSWEWRYYEQYF	TGCGCCAGCAGCTGGGAATGGAGATACTACGAGCAGTACTTC
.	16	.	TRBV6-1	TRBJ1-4	CASSEALVGAREKLFF	TGTGCCAGCAGTGAAGCGCTTGTAGGGGCCAGGGAAAAACTGTTTTTT
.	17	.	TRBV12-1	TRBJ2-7	CASRRRQGIFSSYEQYF	TGTGCCAGCAGGCGTCGACAGGGGATTTTTAGCTCCTACGAGCAGTACTTC